A selection of T cell receptor beta chains follows, all from one sample in a study of response to subunit inactivated influenza vaccine. MiXCR, applied by TCRdb to the RT-PCR reads, yields one record per CDR3 protein. Here the sample spans around 790,000 distinct CDR3 sequences, around 20% being singletons. Sample: PBMCs from blood, taken around 5 days after vaccination. Receptor source: a man aged 50 to 60 who received an inactivated influenza vaccine. Each CDR3 is given with its conserved first and last residue. The D gene is left open where the match is weak. Some rows have no size entry. The others give once, few or many, or a class for an expanded clone.

cdr3_length: 12
v_call: TRBV20-1
j_call: TRBJ2-2
clone_size: few
d_call: NA
cdr3_aa: CSARGPAGELFF
cdr3_nt: TGCAGTGCTAGAGGTCCGGCCGGGGAGCTGTTTTTT

cdr3_length: 14
v_call: TRBV29-1
j_call: TRBJ2-7
clone_size: once
d_call: TRBD1
cdr3_aa: CSAGVGTASGEQYF
cdr3_nt: TGCAGCGCTGGGGTAGGGACAGCAAGCGGCGAGCAGTACTTC

cdr3_length: 15
v_call: TRBV12-3/TRBV12-4
j_call: TRBJ2-1
clone_size: many
d_call: TRBD2
cdr3_aa: CASSPTSGPYNEQFF
cdr3_nt: TGTGCCAGCAGTCCGACTAGCGGGCCCTACAATGAGCAGTTCTTC

cdr3_length: 13
v_call: TRBV6-4
j_call: TRBJ1-1
clone_size: NA
d_call: NA
cdr3_aa: CASSAERDHEAFF
cdr3_nt: TGTGCCAGCAGTGCTGAGAGGGATCATGAAGCTTTCTTT

cdr3_length: 16
v_call: TRBV4-3
j_call: TRBJ2-1
clone_size: NA
d_call: NA
cdr3_aa: CASSQDEDPYYNEQFF
cdr3_nt: TGCGCCAGCAGCCAAGATGAGGACCCCTACTACAATGAGCAGTTCTTC

cdr3_length: 15
v_call: TRBV7-2
j_call: TRBJ2-3
clone_size: few
d_call: NA
cdr3_aa: CASSPNPGPTDTQYF
cdr3_nt: TGTGCCAGCAGCCCCAATCCCGGGCCCACAGATACGCAGTATTTT

cdr3_length: 11
v_call: TRBV20-1
j_call: TRBJ2-2
clone_size: NA
d_call: NA
cdr3_aa: CSAWYTGELFF
cdr3_nt: TGCAGTGCTTGGTACACCGGGGAGCTGTTTTTT

cdr3_length: 13
v_call: TRBV3-1
j_call: TRBJ2-1
clone_size: few
d_call: NA
cdr3_aa: CASSPRMNNEQFF
cdr3_nt: TGTGCCAGCAGCCCTCGGATGAACAATGAGCAGTTCTTC

cdr3_length: 16
v_call: TRBV21-1
j_call: TRBJ2-1
clone_size: NA
d_call: NA
cdr3_aa: CASSKYSGMSYNEQFF
cdr3_nt: TGTGCCAGCAGCAAGTATAGCGGGATGTCCTACAATGAGCAGTTCTTC

cdr3_length: 14
v_call: TRBV5-1
j_call: TRBJ2-7
clone_size: NA
d_call: TRBD1
cdr3_aa: CASSTQGVPHEQYF
cdr3_nt: TGCGCCAGCAGCACACAGGGGGTCCCTCACGAGCAGTACTTC

cdr3_length: 12
v_call: TRBV20-1
j_call: TRBJ1-1
clone_size: few
d_call: NA
cdr3_aa: CSATSSNTEAFF
cdr3_nt: TGCAGTGCTACTTCGTCGAACACTGAAGCTTTCTTT

cdr3_length: 16
v_call: TRBV6-2/TRBV6-3
j_call: TRBJ2-5
clone_size: few
d_call: TRBD1
cdr3_aa: CASSYSETGEEETQYF
cdr3_nt: TGTGCCAGCAGTTACTCGGAGACAGGGGAGGAAGAGACCCAGTACTTC

cdr3_length: 15
v_call: TRBV20-1
j_call: TRBJ2-5
clone_size: NA
d_call: NA
cdr3_aa: CSAGIPTGGEETQYF
cdr3_nt: TGCAGTGCTGGCATCCCCACAGGAGGCGAAGAGACCCAGTACTTC

cdr3_length: 13
v_call: TRBV20-1
j_call: TRBJ2-3
clone_size: NA
d_call: NA
cdr3_aa: CSASQTPVDTQYF
cdr3_nt: TGCAGTGCTAGCCAGACTCCTGTAGATACGCAGTATTTT

cdr3_length: 15
v_call: TRBV12-3/TRBV12-4
j_call: TRBJ2-7
clone_size: NA
d_call: TRBD2
cdr3_aa: CASSSGLAGQGEQYF
cdr3_nt: TGTGCCAGCAGTTCGGGACTAGCGGGGCAGGGTGAGCAGTACTTC

cdr3_length: 15
v_call: TRBV4-1
j_call: TRBJ2-5
clone_size: NA
d_call: TRBD2
cdr3_aa: CASSEDGLAGETQYF
cdr3_nt: TGCGCCAGCAGCGAAGATGGTCTAGCGGGAGAGACCCAGTACTTC

cdr3_length: 17
v_call: TRBV18
j_call: TRBJ2-6
clone_size: few
d_call: NA
cdr3_aa: CASSLQGSLSGANVLTF
cdr3_nt: TGTGCCAGCTCACTGCAGGGTTCCCTCTCTGGGGCCAACGTCCTGACTTTC

cdr3_length: 15
v_call: TRBV21-1
j_call: TRBJ2-7
clone_size: NA
d_call: NA
cdr3_aa: CASSSLAGGGWEQYF
cdr3_nt: TGTGCCAGCAGCTCCCTAGCGGGAGGCGGATGGGAGCAGTACTTC

cdr3_length: 16
v_call: TRBV5-1
j_call: TRBJ2-3
clone_size: few
d_call: TRBD2
cdr3_aa: CASSLRRGRSTDTQYF
cdr3_nt: TGCGCCAGCAGCTTGCGGCGGGGGAGAAGCACAGATACGCAGTATTTT

cdr3_length: 16
v_call: TRBV11-2
j_call: TRBJ2-3
clone_size: NA
d_call: NA
cdr3_aa: CASSSTDRAPQYTQYF
cdr3_nt: TGTGCCAGCAGCTCAACCGATAGAGCTCCACAGTATACGCAGTATTTT

cdr3_length: 14
v_call: TRBV7-9
j_call: TRBJ2-4
clone_size: NA
d_call: TRBD1
cdr3_aa: CASSSGQGKNIQYF
cdr3_nt: TGTGCCAGCAGCTCGGGACAGGGGAAAAACATTCAGTACTTC

cdr3_length: 16
v_call: TRBV29-1
j_call: TRBJ1-3
clone_size: NA
d_call: NA
cdr3_aa: CSVEENRGLPGNTIYF
cdr3_nt: TGCAGCGTTGAAGAAAATCGGGGACTTCCTGGAAACACCATATATTTT

cdr3_length: 15
v_call: TRBV11-2
j_call: TRBJ2-5
clone_size: few
d_call: NA
cdr3_aa: CASSLGAGSQETQYF
cdr3_nt: TGTGCCAGCAGCTTAGGGGCAGGGTCCCAAGAGACCCAGTACTTC

cdr3_length: 17
v_call: TRBV6-5
j_call: TRBJ2-3
clone_size: NA
d_call: TRBD2
cdr3_aa: CASSYALLAGGPDTQYF
cdr3_nt: TGTGCCAGCAGTTATGCCTTACTAGCGGGAGGGCCGGATACGCAGTATTTT

cdr3_length: 14
v_call: TRBV7-2
j_call: TRBJ1-5
clone_size: once
d_call: NA
cdr3_aa: CASSLDRAGQPQHF
cdr3_nt: TGTGCCAGCAGCTTAGACAGGGCGGGTCAGCCCCAGCATTTT

cdr3_length: 16
v_call: TRBV4-3
j_call: TRBJ2-5
clone_size: few
d_call: NA
cdr3_aa: CASSQVERGGQETQYF
cdr3_nt: TGCGCCAGCAGCCAAGTAGAACGGGGAGGACAAGAGACCCAGTACTTC

cdr3_length: 14
v_call: TRBV3-1
j_call: TRBJ2-5
clone_size: NA
d_call: NA
cdr3_aa: CASSQETYQETQYF
cdr3_nt: TGTGCCAGCAGCCAAGAAACCTACCAAGAGACCCAGTACTTC

cdr3_length: 15
v_call: TRBV28
j_call: TRBJ1-5
clone_size: many
d_call: NA
cdr3_aa: CASIPLGGAGQPQHF
cdr3_nt: TGTGCCAGCATCCCCTTGGGGGGCGCGGGTCAGCCCCAGCATTTT

cdr3_length: 13
v_call: TRBV21-1
j_call: TRBJ2-7
clone_size: NA
d_call: NA
cdr3_aa: CASGITVSYEQYF
cdr3_nt: TGTGCCAGCGGAATTACAGTCTCCTACGAGCAGTACTTC

cdr3_length: 13
v_call: TRBV5-1
j_call: TRBJ2-3
clone_size: many
d_call: NA
cdr3_aa: CASSTDPTDTQYF
cdr3_nt: TGCGCCAGCAGCACCGACCCCACAGATACGCAGTATTTT

cdr3_length: 13
v_call: TRBV4-3
j_call: TRBJ2-1
clone_size: NA
d_call: NA
cdr3_aa: CASSHTLYNEQFF
cdr3_nt: TGCGCCAGCAGCCACACCCTTTATAATGAGCAGTTCTTC

cdr3_length: 15
v_call: TRBV20-1
j_call: TRBJ1-6
clone_size: many
d_call: NA
cdr3_aa: CSASVNRLYNSPLHF
cdr3_nt: TGCAGTGCTAGTGTTAACCGGCTATATAATTCACCCCTCCACTTT

cdr3_length: 13
v_call: TRBV29-1
j_call: TRBJ2-7
clone_size: NA
d_call: TRBD1
cdr3_aa: CSVAGTGLNEQYF
cdr3_nt: TGCAGCGTGGCCGGGACAGGGCTCAACGAGCAGTACTTC

cdr3_length: 15
v_call: TRBV20-1
j_call: TRBJ2-1
clone_size: NA
d_call: NA
cdr3_aa: CSARDPGIHWDEQFF
cdr3_nt: TGCAGTGCTAGAGATCCTGGGATTCATTGGGATGAGCAGTTCTTC

cdr3_length: 18
v_call: TRBV5-1
j_call: TRBJ2-1
clone_size: NA
d_call: TRBD2
cdr3_aa: CASSWTSGGHDSYNEQFF
cdr3_nt: TGCGCCAGCAGCTGGACTAGCGGGGGGCACGACTCCTACAATGAGCAGTTCTTC

cdr3_length: 16
v_call: TRBV4-3
j_call: TRBJ2-1
clone_size: many
d_call: TRBD2
cdr3_aa: CASSHGTSGTYNEQFF
cdr3_nt: TGCGCCAGCAGCCACGGGACTAGCGGAACCTACAATGAGCAGTTCTTC

cdr3_length: 14
v_call: TRBV10-1
j_call: TRBJ2-7
clone_size: few
d_call: TRBD1
cdr3_aa: CASSRSRNRGEQYF
cdr3_nt: TGCGCCAGCAGTCGGTCCCGAAACAGGGGTGAGCAGTACTTC

cdr3_length: 15
v_call: TRBV7-9
j_call: TRBJ1-1
clone_size: NA
d_call: TRBD1
cdr3_aa: CASTNLPQGGTEAFF
cdr3_nt: TGTGCCAGCACCAACCTCCCACAGGGGGGGACTGAAGCTTTCTTT

cdr3_length: 13
v_call: TRBV30
j_call: TRBJ2-7
clone_size: once
d_call: NA
cdr3_aa: CAWSWQGNYEQYF
cdr3_nt: TGTGCCTGGAGTTGGCAGGGGAACTACGAGCAGTACTTC

cdr3_length: 18
v_call: TRBV6-1
j_call: TRBJ2-6
clone_size: few
d_call: NA
cdr3_aa: CASSLLGQQSSGANVLTF
cdr3_nt: TGTGCCAGCAGTCTCCTAGGACAGCAGAGCTCTGGGGCCAACGTCCTGACTTTC

cdr3_length: 14
v_call: TRBV6-5
j_call: TRBJ2-7
clone_size: NA
d_call: TRBD1
cdr3_aa: CASSWDRDSYEQYF
cdr3_nt: TGTGCCAGCAGTTGGGACAGGGACTCCTACGAGCAGTACTTC

cdr3_length: 12
v_call: TRBV20-1
j_call: TRBJ2-1
clone_size: few
d_call: NA
cdr3_aa: CSANTEYNEQFF
cdr3_nt: TGCAGTGCTAATACAGAGTACAATGAGCAGTTCTTC

cdr3_length: 16
v_call: TRBV25-1
j_call: TRBJ2-7
clone_size: NA
d_call: TRBD2
cdr3_aa: CASSESGREGLYEQYF
cdr3_nt: TGTGCCAGCAGTGAATCTGGGCGGGAGGGCCTGTACGAGCAGTACTTC

cdr3_length: 14
v_call: TRBV12-3/TRBV12-4
j_call: TRBJ2-7
clone_size: few
d_call: NA
cdr3_aa: CASSLGSLGHEQYF
cdr3_nt: TGTGCCAGCAGTTTAGGCAGCCTCGGGCACGAGCAGTACTTC

cdr3_length: 14
v_call: TRBV7-2
j_call: TRBJ2-5
clone_size: many
d_call: NA
cdr3_aa: CASSFSGAGETQYF
cdr3_nt: TGTGCCAGCAGCTTCTCCGGGGCCGGAGAGACCCAGTACTTC

cdr3_length: 14
v_call: TRBV20-1
j_call: TRBJ1-1
clone_size: few
d_call: NA
cdr3_aa: CSATLDGGNTEAFF
cdr3_nt: TGCAGTGCTACCCTGGACGGGGGGAACACTGAAGCTTTCTTT

cdr3_length: 16
v_call: TRBV4-1
j_call: TRBJ1-4
clone_size: few
d_call: TRBD1
cdr3_aa: CASSQHRGMTNEKLFF
cdr3_nt: TGCGCCAGCAGCCAGCACAGGGGGATGACTAATGAAAAACTGTTTTTT

cdr3_length: 17
v_call: TRBV5-1
j_call: TRBJ2-1
clone_size: few
d_call: TRBD1
cdr3_aa: CASSWAGDRGAYNEQFF
cdr3_nt: TGCGCCAGCAGCTGGGCCGGGGACAGGGGGGCCTACAATGAGCAGTTCTTC

cdr3_length: 11
v_call: TRBV20-1
j_call: TRBJ2-5
clone_size: few
d_call: TRBD1
cdr3_aa: CSAGQEETQYF
cdr3_nt: TGCAGTGCGGGACAGGAAGAGACCCAGTACTTC

cdr3_length: 15
v_call: TRBV5-1
j_call: TRBJ2-7
clone_size: NA
d_call: NA
cdr3_aa: CASSPERPAGYEQYF
cdr3_nt: TGCGCCAGCAGCCCCGAGCGGCCTGCTGGGTACGAGCAGTACTTC

cdr3_length: 16
v_call: TRBV4-3
j_call: TRBJ2-2
clone_size: few
d_call: TRBD2
cdr3_aa: CASSQEAGRNTGELFF
cdr3_nt: TGCGCCAGCAGCCAAGAAGCGGGAAGGAACACCGGGGAGCTGTTTTTT

cdr3_length: 15
v_call: TRBV4-3
j_call: TRBJ2-1
clone_size: NA
d_call: TRBD2
cdr3_aa: CASSQAASGRNEQFF
cdr3_nt: TGCGCCAGCAGCCAAGCGGCTAGCGGGAGGAATGAGCAGTTCTTC

cdr3_length: 15
v_call: TRBV27
j_call: TRBJ2-2
clone_size: NA
d_call: TRBD1
cdr3_aa: CASRRDRGFGGELFF
cdr3_nt: TGTGCCAGCAGACGGGACAGGGGGTTCGGCGGGGAGCTGTTTTTT